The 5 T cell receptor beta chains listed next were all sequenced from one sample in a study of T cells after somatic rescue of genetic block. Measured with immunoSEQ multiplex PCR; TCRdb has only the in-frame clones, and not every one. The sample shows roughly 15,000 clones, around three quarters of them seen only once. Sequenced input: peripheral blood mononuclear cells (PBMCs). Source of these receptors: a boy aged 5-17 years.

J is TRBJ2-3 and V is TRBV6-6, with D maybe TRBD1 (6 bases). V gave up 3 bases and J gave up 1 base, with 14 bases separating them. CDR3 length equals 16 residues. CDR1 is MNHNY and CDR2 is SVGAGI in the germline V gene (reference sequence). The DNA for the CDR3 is TGTGCCAGCAGTTATGCAGGGGCTAGGGGCACAGATACGCAGTATTTT. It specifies CASSYAGARGTDTQYF.

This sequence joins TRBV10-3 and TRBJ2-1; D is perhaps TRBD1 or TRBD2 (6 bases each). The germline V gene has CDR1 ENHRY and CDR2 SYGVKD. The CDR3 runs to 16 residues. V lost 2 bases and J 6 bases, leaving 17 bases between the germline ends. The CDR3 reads CAISELGAGLGNEQFF. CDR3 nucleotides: TGTGCCATCAGTGAGCTGGGGGCGGGGTTAGGCAATGAGCAGTTCTTC.

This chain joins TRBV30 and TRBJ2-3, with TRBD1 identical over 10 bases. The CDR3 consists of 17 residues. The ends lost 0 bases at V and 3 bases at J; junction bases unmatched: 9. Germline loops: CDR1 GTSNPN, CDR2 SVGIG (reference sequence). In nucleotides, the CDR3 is TGTGCCTGGAGTGTAAGAGGGACAGGGGTCAGGACAGATACGCAGTATTTT. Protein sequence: CAWSVRGTGVRTDTQYF.

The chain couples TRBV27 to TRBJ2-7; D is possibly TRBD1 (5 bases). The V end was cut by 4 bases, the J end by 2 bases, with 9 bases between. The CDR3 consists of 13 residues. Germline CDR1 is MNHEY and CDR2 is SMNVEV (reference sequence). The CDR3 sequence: CASSSTVTYEQYF. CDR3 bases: TGTGCCAGCAGTTCGACAGTTACCTACGAGCAGTACTTC.

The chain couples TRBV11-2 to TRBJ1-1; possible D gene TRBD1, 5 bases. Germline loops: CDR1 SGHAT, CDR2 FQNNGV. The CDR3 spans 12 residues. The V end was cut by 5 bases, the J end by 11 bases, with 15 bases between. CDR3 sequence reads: CASSLTVGHAFF. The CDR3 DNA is TGTGCCAGCAGCCTTACTGTGGGGCACGCTTTCTTT.